This TCR beta chain was observed in a study of blood T cell repertoires in COVID-19. The wider study: In Cohort 3, a recovered donor had either two negative PCRs, clearance, or symptom resolution.

V lost 4 bases, J lost 9 bases, and 15 bases lay in between. Germline-derived CDR1 and CDR2 are LGHDT and YNNKEL (reference sequence). The CDR3 spans 14 residues. Some clones are missing from TCRdb's copy, which holds only in-frame ones; the method was immunoSEQ multiplex PCR. The data show 150,000 to 200,000 clones, roughly nine tenths seen once. The V and J genes are TRBV3-1 (or the pseudogene TRBV3-2) and TRBJ2-2; D possibly corresponds to TRBD1 (6 bases). The TCR originated in a woman aged 40 to 50 in a cohort exposed to, infected with or recovered from COVID-19 (not recorded which). The sample comprised PBMCs or T cells enriched from blood (not recorded which). For the CDR3, the DNA is TGTGCCAGCAGCCCACCTCAGGGGCGACGGGAGCTGTTTTTT. It yields the protein CASSPPQGRRELFF.